This is a list of T cell receptor beta chains from one sample in a study of PD-L1 blockade in urothelial cancer. Produced via immunoSEQ multiplex PCR; TCRdb's table is partial and in-frame only. The repertoire holds 56,000 or so clones, roughly 86% seen once, with roughly 2.9% in the top ten. The sample here was PBMCs, taken around atezolizumab (anti-PD-L1) treatment. These receptors were collected from a man aged 45-60 years with urothelial cancer. The CDR3 runs from the conserved cysteine through the conserved F or W. The D gene is left open where the match is weak. The size of a clone is reported for some rows only, either as once, few or many, or as a class for expanded clones.

V,J,D,length,size,CDR3,DNA
TRBV11-2,TRBJ1-4,.,13,.,CASRRAANEKLFF,TGTGCCAGCAGGCGGGCAGCTAATGAAAAACTGTTTTTT
TRBV6-5,TRBJ2-2,.,13,.,CASNGSGTGELFF,TGTGCCAGCAACGGGAGCGGCACCGGGGAGCTGTTTTTT
TRBV19,TRBJ1-2,.,15,.,CASSPGHNSRRGYTF,TGTGCCAGTAGTCCAGGACATAATTCCCGTCGTGGCTACACCTTC
TRBV27,TRBJ2-7,.,13,.,CASSPLDQGEQYF,TGTGCCAGCAGCCCCCTCGACCAGGGCGAGCAGTACTTC
TRBV7-6,TRBJ2-2,.,16,.,CASSLFWRLRSGELFF,TGTGCCAGCAGCTTATTCTGGAGGTTGAGATCCGGGGAGCTGTTTTTT
TRBV19,TRBJ2-3,TRBD2,15,.,CASSHPAGASNTQYF,TGTGCCAGTAGTCACCCAGCGGGAGCGTCAAATACGCAGTATTTT
TRBV7-6,TRBJ1-6,.,17,.,CASSLTAAGQSNSPLHF,TGTGCCAGCAGCTTAACGGCCGCGGGGCAGTCCAATTCACCCCTCCACTTT
TRBV6-5,TRBJ2-1,.,15,.,CASSRNREFNNEQFF,TGTGCCAGCAGCCGAAACAGGGAATTTAACAATGAGCAGTTCTTC
TRBV5-6,TRBJ1-6,.,16,.,CASSFLAGVNNSPLHF,TGTGCCAGCAGCTTTTTGGCCGGGGTTAATAATTCACCCCTCCACTTT
TRBV28,TRBJ2-3,TRBD1,14,.,CASLTGQGADTQYF,TGTGCCAGCCTCACGGGACAGGGGGCAGATACGCAGTATTTT
TRBV7-2,TRBJ2-1,TRBD2,15,.,CASRYLAARGNEQFF,TGTGCCAGCAGATACCTAGCGGCTAGGGGAAATGAGCAGTTCTTC
TRBV2,TRBJ1-2,TRBD1,12,.,CASSEIGDRGTF,TGTGCCAGCAGTGAAATTGGGGACAGGGGCACCTTC
TRBV5-1,TRBJ1-1,.,15,.,CASSLVGGSNTEAFF,TGCGCCAGCAGCTTGGTTGGGGGGAGCAACACTGAAGCTTTCTTT
TRBV9,TRBJ2-1,TRBD2,12,.,CASSPSGRRQFF,TGTGCCAGCAGCCCTAGCGGGAGAAGACAGTTCTTC
TRBV7-8,TRBJ1-1,TRBD1,15,few,CASSARTGTGTEAFF,TGTGCCAGCAGCGCCCGGACAGGAACGGGCACTGAAGCTTTCTTT
TRBV6-6,TRBJ1-1,TRBD1,12,.,CASSQGDTEAFF,TGTGCCAGTTCACAGGGGGACACTGAAGCTTTCTTT
TRBV6-1,TRBJ2-7,.,15,.,CASSEAKFTTYEQYF,TGTGCCAGCAGTGAAGCGAAGTTTACTACCTACGAGCAGTACTTC
TRBV5-1,TRBJ2-1,.,14,.,CASSLGSGLLEQFF,TGCGCCAGCAGCTTGGGTAGCGGCCTCCTCGAGCAGTTCTTC
TRBV5-5,TRBJ1-3,.,18,.,CASSNSQGRFLSGNTIYF,TGTGCCAGCAGCAACTCACAGGGCCGATTCCTCTCTGGAAACACCATATATTTT
TRBV6-6,TRBJ2-7,.,13,.,CASSYNRNYEQYF,TGTGCCAGCAGTTACAACAGAAACTACGAGCAGTACTTC
TRBV15,TRBJ2-7,.,14,once,CATSRETMTYEQYF,TGTGCCACCAGCAGAGAGACTATGACCTACGAGCAGTACTTC
TRBV5-1,TRBJ2-1,.,13,.,CASRNSSYNEQFF,TGCGCCAGCAGAAATAGCTCCTACAATGAGCAGTTCTTC
TRBV7-9,TRBJ2-1,TRBD2,17,.,CASSSRPGLANYNEQFF,TGTGCCAGCAGCTCCCGGCCGGGACTAGCGAACTACAATGAGCAGTTCTTC
TRBV6-1,TRBJ2-1,TRBD2,15,.,CASSDSSSGRSWQFF,TGTGCCAGCAGTGATTCGTCTAGCGGGAGGTCATGGCAGTTCTTC
TRBV4-1,TRBJ1-3,.,16,.,CASSQEAGRGGNTIYF,TGCGCCAGCAGCCAAGAGGCTGGCCGAGGCGGAAACACCATATATTTT
TRBV27,TRBJ1-4,.,13,.,CASSFTTNEKLFF,TGTGCCAGCAGTTTTACAACTAATGAAAAACTGTTTTTT
TRBV6-5,TRBJ1-3,.,15,.,CASSYSGRGGNTIYF,TGTGCCAGCAGTTACTCAGGCAGGGGTGGAAACACCATATATTTT
TRBV4-1,TRBJ2-7,.,13,.,CASSQDRYYEQYF,TGCGCCAGCAGCCAAGACAGGTACTACGAGCAGTACTTC
TRBV29-1,TRBJ1-1,TRBD1,14,.,CSVESWVQGTEAFF,TGCAGCGTTGAATCTTGGGTACAGGGGACTGAAGCTTTCTTT
TRBV4-1,TRBJ2-7,TRBD1,16,.,CASSQVGQGRFYEQYF,TGCGCCAGCAGCCAAGTTGGACAGGGGCGATTCTACGAGCAGTACTTC
TRBV5-8,TRBJ2-7,.,13,.,CASSLGQNYEQYF,TGTGCCAGCAGCTTGGGACAGAACTACGAGCAGTACTTC
TRBV28,TRBJ1-4,TRBD1,14,.,CASNLGQLNEKLFF,TGTGCCAGCAACTTGGGACAGCTTAATGAAAAACTGTTTTTT
TRBV13,TRBJ2-3,TRBD2,15,.,CASSSSGTPRDTQYF,TGTGCCAGCAGCAGTAGCGGGACGCCCAGGGATACGCAGTATTTT
TRBV21-1,TRBJ1-6,.,14,once,CASTQKAAGGALHF,TGTGCCAGCACACAGAAGGCAGCCGGCGGGGCCCTCCACTTT
TRBV5-1,TRBJ2-7,.,14,.,CASSLTRSSYEQYF,TGCGCCAGCAGCTTGACCCGGAGCTCCTACGAGCAGTACTTC
TRBV6-5,TRBJ2-7,TRBD1,13,.,CASSRDRKYEQYF,TGTGCCAGCAGCCGGGACAGGAAATACGAGCAGTACTTC
TRBV10-3,TRBJ2-3,TRBD2,17,.,CAISGSGGLAGADTQYF,TGTGCCATCAGTGGGTCTGGTGGGCTAGCGGGAGCAGATACGCAGTATTTT
TRBV19,TRBJ1-2,TRBD1,18,.,CASRSEMGQGKANYGYTF,TGTGCCAGCCGATCGGAAATGGGACAGGGAAAAGCTAACTATGGCTACACCTTC
TRBV28,TRBJ2-7,TRBD2,15,.,CASSRPGGTSYEQYF,TGTGCCAGCAGCCGACCGGGGGGGACCAGCTACGAGCAGTACTTC
TRBV13,TRBJ1-3,.,13,.,CASRQPAGNTIYF,TGTGCCAGTAGACAGCCTGCAGGAAACACCATATATTTT
TRBV5-4,TRBJ2-6,.,15,.,CASSLGTTGANVLTF,TGTGCCAGCAGCTTGGGGACTACTGGGGCCAACGTCCTGACTTTC
TRBV5-1,TRBJ2-7,TRBD2,16,.,CASSRGGAGGYYEQYF,TGCGCCAGCAGCCGCGGGGGAGCGGGGGGCTATTACGAGCAGTACTTC
TRBV6-1,TRBJ2-1,.,12,.,CANGDTYNEQFF,TGTGCCAACGGGGACACCTACAATGAGCAGTTCTTC
TRBV7-2,TRBJ2-1,.,15,.,CASRAGGSSYNEQFF,TGTGCCAGCAGGGCCGGGGGAAGCTCCTACAATGAGCAGTTCTTC
TRBV9,TRBJ2-2,TRBD2,16,.,CASSVGGLENTGELFF,TGTGCCAGCAGCGTAGGCGGACTAGAGAACACCGGGGAGCTGTTTTTT
TRBV29-1,TRBJ1-3,.,12,.,CSFTSSGNTIYF,TGCAGCTTTACGAGCTCTGGAAACACCATATATTTT
TRBV10-3,TRBJ2-7,.,14,few,CAISEDTVSYEQYF,TGTGCCATCAGTGAAGACACCGTCTCCTACGAGCAGTACTTC